These T cell receptor beta chains were read from a single sample in a study of neoadjuvant nivolumab and ipilimumab in lung cancer. Generated by immunoSEQ multiplex PCR, the TCRdb table keeps only in-frame clones and is missing some. Found here are 25,000 or so clones, approximately 86% of them singletons; the top ten hold about 5.5%. The input for sequencing was tumor tissue, taken after neoadjuvant nivolumab, alone or with ipilimumab, at or shortly before surgery. Every receptor here comes from an adult with non-small cell lung cancer. The CDR3 runs from the conserved cysteine through the conserved F or W. D genes are given only for firm matches. Only part of the rows carry a size: once, few, many, or a class if the clone is expanded.

>TRBV5-1|TRBJ1-2|NA|NA
TGCGCCAGCAGCCTACAGAGGAACTATGGCTACACCTTC
CASSLQRNYGYTF
>TRBV18|TRBJ1-3|NA|NA
TGTGCCAGCTATGGGTCGAGCTCTGGAAACACCATATATTTT
CASYGSSSGNTIYF
>TRBV5-1|TRBJ2-5|NA|NA
TGCGCCAGCAGCTCAGGGGCGGGAGAGACCCAGTACTTC
CASSSGAGETQYF
>TRBV30|TRBJ1-1|NA|TRBD1
TGTGCCTGGAACAGGGGGCTTGTCACTGAAGCTTTCTTT
CAWNRGLVTEAFF
>TRBV19|TRBJ2-7|NA|NA
TGTGCCAGCAGAGGGACGGATACCTACGAGCAGTACTTC
CASRGTDTYEQYF
>TRBV4-1|TRBJ2-7|NA|NA
TGCGCCAGCAGCCAAGATGAGGGAAACGAGCAGTACTTC
CASSQDEGNEQYF
>TRBV5-1|TRBJ1-3|NA|TRBD1
TGCGCCAGCAGCTTGGCCACAGGGGAGGCCTCTGGAAACACCATATATTTT
CASSLATGEASGNTIYF
>TRBV5-5|TRBJ1-5|NA|NA
TGTGCCAGCAGCTTCCTCAATCAGCCCCAGCATTTT
CASSFLNQPQHF
>TRBV6-5|TRBJ2-4|NA|NA
TGTGCCAGCAGCCGCCCAGGGGATCTCAACATTCAGTACTTC
CASSRPGDLNIQYF
>TRBV6-1|TRBJ1-5|NA|NA
TGTGCCAGCAGTGAAGGTGTGGCTAGCAATCAGCCCCAGCATTTT
CASSEGVASNQPQHF
>TRBV6-1|TRBJ2-4|NA|NA
TGTGCCAGCAGTGATCCCGGGTCCTCCAAAAACATTCAGTACTTC
CASSDPGSSKNIQYF
>TRBV5-6|TRBJ1-5|NA|NA
TGTGCCAGCAGCTATAACAGGGCTAGCAATCAGCCCCAGCATTTT
CASSYNRASNQPQHF
>TRBV4-1|TRBJ2-1|NA|TRBD2
TGCGCCAGCAGCCGAGGACTAGCCGCCACTAGCTCCTACAATGAGCAGTTCTTC
CASSRGLAATSSYNEQFF
>TRBV6-6|TRBJ2-1|once|TRBD2
TGTGCCAGCAGTACCTCACTAGCGGGAGGGGCCGGGGAGCAGTTCTTC
CASSTSLAGGAGEQFF
>TRBV11-2|TRBJ1-5|NA|NA
TGTGCCAGCAGCAGTGGGGGGGATTGGAGTCAGCCCCAGCATTTT
CASSSGGDWSQPQHF
>TRBV27|TRBJ2-7|NA|TRBD2
TGTGCCAGCAGCAGACTAGCGGGTGGAATACCCTACGAGCAGTACTTC
CASSRLAGGIPYEQYF
>TRBV5-1|TRBJ2-5|NA|NA
TGCGCCAGCAGCTTGGGAGTCGACCTGGAGACCCAGTACTTC
CASSLGVDLETQYF
>TRBV11-3|TRBJ2-3|NA|NA
TGTGCCAGCAGCCCAGGACTTTTCACAGATACGCAGTATTTT
CASSPGLFTDTQYF
>TRBV29-1|TRBJ2-3|NA|NA
TGCAGCGTACAACAGGGTAGGTCAAGCGATACGCAGTATTTT
CSVQQGRSSDTQYF
>TRBV7-2|TRBJ2-1|NA|NA
TGTGCCAGCAGCTTAGCTTTGGGCCCCAACCCCAATGAGCAGTTCTTC
CASSLALGPNPNEQFF
>TRBV30|TRBJ1-2|once|NA
TGTGCCTGGAGTGAGGTGTATGGCTACACCTTC
CAWSEVYGYTF
>TRBV2|TRBJ1-1|NA|NA
TGTGCCAGCAGTTACGAGACTGAGAACACTGAAGCTTTCTTT
CASSYETENTEAFF